This T cell receptor beta chain derives from a study of shared clonotypes between healthy human individuals. About the study: Aged 18 to 49, the donors were two women and a few men. Each donor's CD4 naive and CD4 memory cells filled three plates apiece, CD8 naive two, and CD8 memory one. Study-level findings and limits: Only blood underwent sampling, and tissue repertoires likely differ.

As concerns this clone: Its target is not known.

Assay execution proceeded at the deep level. Data came from immunoSEQ multiplex PCR; TCRdb stores just in-frame clones and leaves some out. The table has 2 million to 2.5 million clones, 90% to 97% seen once; the top ten hold about 0.13%. The V gene lost 4 bases and the J gene lost 5 bases, with 10 bases spanning the gap. The V gene's germline CDR1 is SGHRS and CDR2 YFSETQ. The CDR3 is made up of 14 amino acids. Input material: naive CD4+ T cells sorted from blood. Subset meaning: CD45RA+ positively selected. V and J are TRBV5-1 and TRBJ1-6; D remains unclear. This sequence was found in a man between 18 and 29 years old in good health. The CDR3 region has the DNA TGCGCCAGCAGCCCCGGGCCAAATAATTCACCCCTCCACTTT. Protein: CASSPGPNNSPLHF.